This TCR beta chain appears in the sequencing data of a study of OX40 agonist ivuxolimab in advanced cancers. About the research overall: Patients received intravenous ivuxolimab every 2 weeks at 0.01 to 10 mg/kg.

Study-level results: Those patients achieving a partial response at 0.1-3.0 mg/kg showed among the lowest clonal expansion.

The CDR3 is made up of 12 amino acids. V shed 6 bases and J shed 5 bases, with 7 bases lying between them. CDR1 and CDR2 from the germline V gene are SNHLY and FYNNEI. This clone was detected only once. Its antigen remains unknown. Assay used: immunoSEQ multiplex PCR; TCRdb lists only in-frame clones, some missing. The repertoire consists of under 90,000 clones, with roughly 90% occurring once and the leading ten covering roughly 0.98%. Autoimmune disease history or systemic immunosuppression disqualified patients. V is TRBV2 and J is TRBJ2-2; no clear D gene. The material sequenced was CD4+ or CD8+ T cells sorted from blood, taken in a trial of the OX40 agonist ivuxolimab. This TCR came from an adult with an advanced solid tumor such as melanoma, head and neck, liver or kidney cancer. The CDR3 loop reads CASSGITGELFF. The CDR3 region has the DNA TGTGCCAGCAGCGGAATTACCGGGGAGCTGTTTTTT.